Presented here are 26 T cell receptor beta chains from one specimen sequenced in a study of blood T cell repertoires in COVID-19 (dated by TCRdb to the early 2020s). Library preparation used the immunoSEQ multiplex PCR assay. TCRdb carries this immuneACCESS record with in-frame sequences only. Its versions omit some clonotypes, under half of them owing to an unresolved V gene in the studies checked, with the rest unexplained. The table for this sample lists more than 75,000 clones; about 80% of them were counted only once. Over 9.5% of the sample is held by the ten biggest clonotypes. Sequencing was carried out using peripheral blood. The receptors shown here come from a human donor in a cohort sampled during active COVID-19.

The chain is built from TRBV7-8 and TRBJ1-2; 7 bases agree with TRBD1. CDR1 SGHVS and CDR2 FQNEAQ come from the germline V gene. This CDR3 region has 16 residues. With 5 bases clipped from V and 0 bases from J, the junction kept 9 bases outside the gene matches. In DNA form, the CDR3 reads TGTGCCAGCAGCCAACCCCGGGACAGAACTAACTATGGCTACACCTTC. This gives the protein CASSQPRDRTNYGYTF.

This clone is a singleton in its sample. This chain joins TRBV7-9 and TRBJ2-3; 10 bases are a match to TRBD1. The CDR3 has 15 amino acids. J gave up 5 bases and V 5 bases, and 7 bases lay outside the gene matches. Germline V gives CDR1 SEHNR, CDR2 FQNEAQ (reference sequence). CDR3 coding DNA: TGTGCCAGCAGCAACTCGGACAGGGGGATAGATACGCAGTATTTT. It yields the protein CASSNSDRGIDTQYF.

CDR3: CASSTGGNQPQHF. CDR3 bases: TGTGCCAGCAGCACAGGTGGTAATCAGCCCCAGCATTTT. This chain joins TRBV7-2 and TRBJ1-5; D may be TRBD1 (5 bases). There are 13 residues in the CDR3. Germline V lookup: CDR1 SGHTA, CDR2 FQGNSA. V lost 5 bases, J lost 4 bases, and 9 bases lay in between.

This clone was detected only a few times. This chain connects TRBV5-1 to TRBJ1-1; perhaps TRBD1 as D (6 bases). The V and J ends lost 2 bases and 0 bases respectively, with 11 bases between them. CDR1 SGHRS and CDR2 YFSETQ come from the germline V gene. This CDR3 is built from 15 residues. In DNA form, the CDR3 reads TGCGCCAGCAGCTTTACAGGGTTCATGAACACTGAAGCTTTCTTT. This sequence encodes CASSFTGFMNTEAFF.

V gene TRBV5-4 combines with J gene TRBJ1-4; D possibly corresponds to TRBD1 (5 bases). The CDR3 runs to 16 residues. Germline values: CDR1 SGHNT, CDR2 YYREEE (reference sequence). Trimming took 2 bases from V and 1 from J, leaving 12 bases between them. CDR3 sequence (DNA): TGTGCCAGCAGCTTAGGGGAAGGGGTAACTAATGAAAAACTGTTTTTT. It yields the protein CASSLGEGVTNEKLFF.

This sequence joins TRBV5-1 and TRBJ1-3; no clear D. The CDR3 has 13 amino acids. The germline gives CDR1 SGHRS, CDR2 YFSETQ. V was clipped by 2 bases and J by 1 base, with 4 bases between them. This CDR3 is CASSLESGNTIYF. The CDR3, as DNA: TGCGCCAGCAGCTTAGAGTCTGGAAACACCATATATTTT.

The chain is built from TRBV4-2 and TRBJ2-1, with TRBD2 identical over 13 bases. Germline-derived CDR1 and CDR2 are LGHNA and YNFKEQ. The CDR3 spans 18 residues. Trimming took 0 bases from V and 6 from J; bases not matched to a gene: 8. The CDR3 sequence: CASSQDPYTSGGANEQFF. The CDR3 nucleotides read TGTGCCAGCAGCCAAGATCCTTATACTAGCGGGGGGGCCAATGAGCAGTTCTTC.

The chain carries TRBV30 and TRBJ1-6, with TRBD1 matching 7 bases. The V and J ends lost 0 bases and 5 bases, in that order; junction bases with no gene match: 1. The CDR3 loop spans 14 amino acids. CDR1 and CDR2 from the germline V gene are GTSNPN and SVGIG (reference sequence). CDR3 amino acids: CAWSVDRNNSPLHF. In nucleotides, the CDR3 is TGTGCCTGGAGTGTGGACAGGAATAATTCACCCCTCCACTTT.

The V gene is TRBV18, the J gene TRBJ2-7; 10 bases match TRBD2. The CDR3 length is 16 residues. Germline-derived CDR1 and CDR2 are KGHSH and LQKENI. Unmatched junction bases numbered 9, after V lost 4 bases and J lost 3 bases. The chain's CDR3 is CASSRGGTSVFYEQYF. The CDR3 nucleotides are TGTGCCAGCTCACGGGGCGGGACTAGCGTCTTCTACGAGCAGTACTTC.

The J gene is TRBJ1-4, the V gene TRBV5-1, with 9 bases lining up with TRBD1. The CDR3 spans 15 residues. Trimming removed 4 bases from V and 4 bases from J; junction bases left unmatched: 5. CDR1 is SGHRS and CDR2 is YFSETQ in the germline V gene. CDR3 sequence reads: CASSGTGGNNEKLFF. For the CDR3, the DNA is TGCGCCAGCAGCGGAACAGGGGGCAATAATGAAAAACTGTTTTTT.

V is TRBV5-4 and J is TRBJ2-7; 9 bases align to TRBD2. Germline V CDR1 and CDR2: SGHNT, YYREEE (reference sequence). Trimming removed 4 bases from V and 6 bases from J; junction bases left unmatched: 14. This CDR3 is built from 16 residues. The CDR3 DNA reads TGTGCCAGCAGCCGATCGTCGGGACTAGCCAGGGGCGAGCAGTACTTC. Translation: CASSRSSGLARGEQYF.

The chain couples TRBV28 to TRBJ1-5; 10 positions agree with TRBD1. The V segment lost 5 bases and the J segment 5 bases; nucleotides outside the gene matches: 6. From germline, CDR1 is MDHEN and CDR2 SYDVKM. The CDR3 sequence is 15 residues long. This CDR3 reads CASSTRQGAYQPQHF. CDR3 nucleotide sequence: TGTGCCAGCAGTACCAGACAGGGGGCCTATCAGCCCCAGCATTTT.

The chain couples TRBV2 to TRBJ1-6; 12 bases match TRBD1. After removal of 6 bases from V and 7 bases from J, the junction contained 4 bases not matched to a gene. The CDR3 totals 15 residues. Germline CDR1 is SNHLY and CDR2 is FYNNEI. In DNA, the CDR3 is TGTGCCAGCAGGGGACAGGGGGCCAGGAATTCACCCCTCCACTTT. Translated, it gives CASRGQGARNSPLHF.

This clone was counted only a few times. The rearrangement uses TRBV5-1 and TRBJ1-1; tentative D call: TRBD1 (6 bases). The V gene's germline CDR1 is SGHRS and CDR2 YFSETQ. V lost 0 bases and J lost 8, with 8 bases in between. This CDR3 is built from 12 residues. CDR3 in DNA: TGCGCCAGCAGCTTGGATCAGGGGGAAGCTTTCTTT. This translates into CASSLDQGEAFF.

The V gene is TRBV4-2, the J gene TRBJ1-3; no clear D. Germline CDR1 reads LGHNA; CDR2 reads YNFKEQ. The CDR3 has 17 residues. Deletions cut 5 bases from V and 0 bases from J, with 17 bases between. The CDR3 loop is CASSANFRDASGNTIYF. CDR3 in DNA: TGTGCCAGCAGCGCAAACTTCCGGGATGCCTCTGGAAACACCATATATTTT.

The rearrangement uses TRBV5-1 and TRBJ2-7; the D gene is possibly TRBD1 (5 bases). CDR1 is SGHRS and CDR2 is YFSETQ in the germline V gene. The germline V and J ends were trimmed by 0 bases and 5 bases, with 9 bases remaining between them. The CDR3 covers 13 residues. The CDR3 nucleotides are TGCGCCAGCAGCTTGGGGACATCGAACGAGCAGTACTTC. It translates to CASSLGTSNEQYF.

The chain recombines TRBV6-6 with TRBJ2-7; D might be TRBD2 (6 bases). CDR3 size: 16 residues. The ends were cut back, 0 bases at V and 3 bases at J, with 15 bases in the middle. CDR1 is MNHNY and CDR2 is SVGAGI in the germline V gene (reference sequence). CDR3 DNA sequence: TGTGCCAGCAGTTACTCTGCGTCTCAGGGAGGCTACGAGCAGTACTTC. Translating it yields CASSYSASQGGYEQYF.

The V and J genes are TRBV5-1 and TRBJ1-1; TRBD1 aligns across 7 bases. CDR1 and CDR2 from the germline V gene are SGHRS and YFSETQ. The CDR3 consists of 13 residues. After removal of 7 bases from V and 4 bases from J, the junction contained 7 bases not matched to a gene. This CDR3 reads CASHGQATTEAFF. DNA of the CDR3: TGCGCCAGCCACGGACAGGCGACCACTGAAGCTTTCTTT.

The chain is built from TRBV5-1 and TRBJ1-1, with D perhaps matching TRBD1 (6 bases). Germline V lookup: CDR1 SGHRS, CDR2 YFSETQ. The V end was cut by 4 bases, the J end by 0 bases, with 16 bases between. CDR3 length: 16 residues. This CDR3 is CASSPRTVSLNTEAFF. DNA for the CDR3: TGCGCCAGCAGCCCTCGGACAGTTTCATTGAACACTGAAGCTTTCTTT.

The chain has TRBV2 and TRBJ1-5; 11 bases map to TRBD1. V was clipped by 5 bases and J by 6 bases; unmatched bases: 6. The CDR3 totals 15 residues. Germline assignment: CDR1 SNHLY and CDR2 FYNNEI. DNA of the CDR3: TGTGCCAGCAGTCGGACAGGGGGCGATAGTCAGCCCCAGCATTTT. This encodes CASSRTGGDSQPQHF.

The chain uses TRBV18 and TRBJ1-4; 10 positions agree with TRBD1. The germline CDR1 and CDR2 sequences are KGHSH and LQKENI. V dropped 3 bases and J dropped 7; count of bases not matched to a gene: 11. This CDR3 is built from 17 residues. The DNA of the CDR3 is TGTGCCAGCTCACCCGGGACAGGGGCACGGAAAAGTGAAAAACTGTTTTTT. Protein product: CASSPGTGARKSEKLFF.

V usage is TRBV28 and J usage is TRBJ1-5; 7 bases agree with TRBD1. Trimming at V came to 3 bases and at J to 2 bases, leaving 1 base not matched to a gene. Germline CDR1 and CDR2: MDHEN and SYDVKM. This CDR3 comprises 14 residues. The CDR3 coding sequence is TGTGCCAGCAGTTTCGACAGGGGCAATCAGCCCCAGCATTTT. Protein product: CASSFDRGNQPQHF.

This chain uses TRBV5-4 with TRBJ1-2, with a weak D call TRBD1 (6 bases). Germline V gene data show CDR1 as SGHNT and CDR2 as YYREEE (reference sequence). The V and J ends lost 0 bases and 5 bases respectively, with 11 bases between them. The CDR3 loop spans 14 amino acids. The CDR3 loop is CASSLVGQQYGYTF. The CDR3 DNA reads TGTGCCAGCAGCTTGGTCGGACAGCAATATGGCTACACCTTC.

The chain couples TRBV6-5 to TRBJ1-3, with D uncertain. CDR1 is MNHEY and CDR2 is SVGAGI in the germline V gene. Trimming cost V 6 bases and J 0 bases, with 12 bases left between them. This CDR3 spans 15 amino acids. CDR3 region: CASSPGGLSGNTIYF. The CDR3 nucleotides are TGTGCCAGCAGCCCCGGAGGACTCTCTGGAAACACCATATATTTT.

The chain employs TRBV6-6 and TRBJ2-7, with D unclear. This CDR3 spans 13 amino acids. Trimming stripped 2 bases from V and 3 bases from J, with 8 bases between. CDR1 is MNHNY and CDR2 is SVGAGI in the germline V gene (reference sequence). The CDR3 coding sequence is TGTGCCAGCAGTTACGGTAGTCACTACGAGCAGTACTTC. This codes for CASSYGSHYEQYF.

This clone turned up a few times. The chain carries TRBV7-2 and TRBJ1-2, with 8 bases lining up with TRBD1. V lost 8 bases and J lost 8; bases outside the gene matches: 10. This CDR3 is built from 13 residues. Germline CDR1 reads SGHTA; CDR2 reads FQGNSA. This chain's CDR3 is CASSGQGVSGYTF. Here the CDR3 DNA reads TGTGCCAGCTCCGGACAGGGTGTAAGCGGCTACACCTTC.